This entry lists 27 T cell receptor beta chains sequenced from one sample in a study of OX40 agonist ivuxolimab in advanced cancers. Sequencing was performed with immunoSEQ multiplex PCR; in TCRdb, only in-frame clones are kept and a portion is missing. This sample has 61,000 or so clones, with roughly 80% found just once. The sequencing here drew on CD4+ or CD8+ T cells sorted from blood, taken in a trial of the OX40 agonist ivuxolimab. These TCRs come from an adult with an advanced solid tumor such as melanoma, head and neck, liver or kidney cancer.

The chain is built from TRBV18 and TRBJ2-3, with no clear D. This CDR3 contains 16 residues. Looked up from germline, CDR1 is KGHSH and CDR2 is LQKENI. V was shortened by 0 bases and J by 2 bases, with 12 bases between the two germline ends. The CDR3, as DNA: TGTGCCAGCTCACCACCCCGACCCGGACCCACAGATACGCAGTATTTT. Its protein product is CASSPPRPGPTDTQYF.

The CDR3 nucleotides are TGTGCCAGTAGGGAATCCGGGACAGCCGGTAGCGCCATATATTTT. Its protein is CASRESGTAGSAIYF. The chain links TRBV19 to TRBJ1-3; TRBD1 matches at 7 bases. There are 15 residues in the CDR3. Germline V gene sequence: CDR1 LNHDA, CDR2 SQIVND (reference sequence). The trim removed 6 bases at V and 11 bases at J, leaving 16 bases unmatched.

In nucleotides, the CDR3 is TGTGCCAGCAGTTACGGACAGGGGGCGCAGTATTTT. Residues: CASSYGQGAQYF. This rearrangement joins TRBV6-5 to TRBJ2-3, with 10 bases lining up with TRBD1. The ends lost 2 bases at V and 10 bases at J; junction bases unmatched: 0. Germline lookup yields CDR1 MNHEY and CDR2 SVGAGI. CDR3 length: 12 residues.

The gene calls are TRBV5-1 and TRBJ2-7; TRBD2 is a possible D gene (5 bases). The CDR3 has 15 residues. With 4 bases removed from V and 4 bases from J, the gap between germline ends came to 18 bases. Germline loops: CDR1 SGHRS, CDR2 YFSETQ. CDR3 amino acids: CASSVGLVNKYEQYF. In DNA, the CDR3 is TGCGCCAGCAGCGTAGGACTCGTCAACAAATACGAGCAGTACTTC. The full variable domain, rest sourced from reference TRBV5-1 and TRBJ2-7, is KAGVTQTPRYLIKTRGQQVTLSCSPISGHRSVSWYQQTPGQGLQFLFEYFSETQRNKGNFPGRFSGRQFSNSRSEMNVSTLELGDSALYLCASSVGLVNKYEQYFGPGTRLTVT.

V is TRBV5-1 and J is TRBJ2-3, with TRBD2 matching over 11 bases. The CDR3 is 17 residues long. With 5 bases clipped from V and 1 base from J, the junction kept 9 bases outside the gene matches. The germline CDR1 and CDR2 sequences are SGHRS and YFSETQ. The CDR3 sequence is CASSLSGGASGTDTQYF. The CDR3 DNA reads TGCGCCAGCAGTCTTAGCGGGGGGGCCTCGGGCACAGATACGCAGTATTTT.

J is TRBJ2-6 and V is TRBV5-8; TRBD1 is a possible D gene (5 bases). This CDR3 has 17 residues. In germline, CDR1 is SGHTS, CDR2 YDEGEE. Between the trimmed V and J ends, which lost 2 bases and 0 bases, there was a span of 12 bases. The CDR3 nucleotides are TGTGCCAGCAGCTTTTATCAGGGCCCCTCTGGGGCCAACGTCCTGACTTTC. Translated: CASSFYQGPSGANVLTF.

J is TRBJ1-5 and V is TRBV28; D uncertain. Germline CDR1 reads MDHEN; CDR2 reads SYDVKM. This CDR3 spans 13 amino acids. V lost 3 bases and J 7 bases, leaving 10 bases between the germline ends. The CDR3 sequence: CASSFSQIQPQHF. The CDR3 coding sequence is TGTGCCAGCAGTTTCTCACAGATCCAGCCCCAGCATTTT. Based on the CDR3 plus reference TRBV28 and TRBJ1-5, the full variable domain is DVKVTQSSRYLVKRTGEKVFLECVQDMDHENMFWYRQDPGLGLRLIYFSYDVKMKEKGDIPEGYSVSREKKERFSLILESASTNQTSMYLCASSFSQIQPQHFGDGTRLSIL.

The genes are TRBV19 and TRBJ1-5; the match to TRBD1 covers 7 bases. This CDR3 has 15 residues. V lost 5 bases to trimming and J lost 4 bases; unmatched junction nucleotides: 8. Germline V gene sequence: CDR1 LNHDA, CDR2 SQIVND (reference sequence). The CDR3 DNA reads as TGTGCCAGTAGTCCCCTGGGACAGCCGAATCAGCCCCAGCATTTT. It specifies CASSPLGQPNQPQHF. Combining the CDR3 with reference TRBV19 and TRBJ1-5 gives the whole variable domain DGGITQSPKYLFRKEGQNVTLSCEQNLNHDAMYWYRQDPGQGLRLIYYSQIVNDFQKGDIAEGYSVSREKKESFPLTVTSAQKNPTAFYLCASSPLGQPNQPQHFGDGTRLSIL.

This chain joins TRBV6-5 and TRBJ1-5, with D possibly TRBD1 on 6 matching bases. The CDR3 is made up of 13 amino acids. Germline-derived CDR1 and CDR2 are MNHEY and SVGAGI. V was trimmed by 10 bases and J by 7 bases, leaving 17 bases between them. The CDR3, as DNA: TGTGCCACTACGAGGGGGATAGGGCAGCCCCAGCATTTT. This sequence encodes CATTRGIGQPQHF.

The chain is built from TRBV19 and TRBJ2-1; no clear D gene. This CDR3 region has 14 residues. The V end was cut by 7 bases, the J end by 7 bases, with 17 bases between. The V gene's germline CDR1 is LNHDA and CDR2 SQIVND (reference sequence). CDR3 bases: TGTGCCAGTAACGCGGACCGGAGTAAGAATGAGCAGTTCTTC. It translates to CASNADRSKNEQFF.

This clone was counted once. The chain uses TRBV7-2 and TRBJ2-6; D may be TRBD2 (6 bases). CDR1 is SGHTA, CDR2 FQGNSA, per germline. This CDR3 region has 18 residues. V lost 5 bases and J lost 2, with 19 bases in between. The CDR3 reads CASSQILGGRAGANVLTF. The CDR3 DNA follows: TGTGCCAGCAGCCAAATATTGGGGGGAAGAGCTGGGGCCAACGTCCTGACTTTC. Full variable domain (outside the CDR3, taken from reference TRBV7-2 and TRBJ2-6): GAGVSQSPSNKVTEKGKDVELRCDPISGHTALYWYRQSLGQGLEFLIYFQGNSAPDKSGLPSDRFSAERTGGSVSTLTIQRTQQEDSAVYLCASSQILGGRAGANVLTFGAGSRLTVL.

The chain carries TRBV28 and TRBJ1-2; D not certain. The CDR3 consists of 12 residues. V lost 7 bases and J 6 bases, leaving 12 bases between the germline ends. Germline assignment: CDR1 MDHEN and CDR2 SYDVKM. DNA of the CDR3: TGTGCCAGCACCGTGGGGATCGATGGCTACACCTTC. Translation gives CASTVGIDGYTF.

The chain carries TRBV5-1 and TRBJ1-2; D not certain. CDR1 and CDR2 (germline): SGHRS, YFSETQ. The CDR3 length is 16 residues. Trimming cost V 0 bases and J 1 base, with 13 bases left between them. The CDR3 reads CASSLGHPQFNYGYTF. CDR3 DNA sequence: TGCGCCAGCAGCTTGGGACACCCTCAGTTTAACTATGGCTACACCTTC.

This sequence joins TRBV19 and TRBJ2-2, with TRBD2 identical over 7 bases. The ends lost 6 bases at V and 6 bases at J; junction bases unmatched: 4. Germline assignment: CDR1 LNHDA and CDR2 SQIVND (reference sequence). CDR3 length: 13 amino acids. CDR3 residues: CASRKTSPGELFF. The CDR3 DNA reads TGTGCCAGTAGAAAGACTAGCCCCGGGGAGCTGTTTTTT.

Written as DNA, the CDR3 is TGTGCCAGCAGGAGACAGGCGGGGCAAGAGACCCAGTACTTC. Amino acid sequence: CASRRQAGQETQYF. The chain employs TRBV27 and TRBJ2-5; perhaps D is TRBD1 or TRBD2 (6 bases each). This CDR3 has 14 amino acids. The V end lost 6 bases, the J end lost 2 bases, and 13 bases lay between the germline ends. CDR1 is MNHEY, CDR2 SMNVEV, per germline (reference sequence).

V and J are TRBV10-1 and TRBJ1-5; 7 nucleotides agree with TRBD1. Per the germline V gene, CDR1 is WNHNN and CDR2 is SYGVQD (reference sequence). V was pared by 3 bases and J by 2 bases, with 7 bases of the junction left unmatched. The CDR3 loop spans 16 amino acids. In nucleotides, the CDR3 is TGCGCCAGCAGTGATGGGGACAGTTGTTGCAATCAGCCCCAGCATTTT. Translating it yields CASSDGDSCCNQPQHF.

This chain's CDR3 is CATEFVREETQYF. The CDR3 bases are TGTGCCACAGAATTTGTCCGAGAAGAGACCCAGTACTTC. The gene calls are TRBV6-1 and TRBJ2-5; no reliable D call. Trimming removed 10 bases from V and 3 bases from J, with 15 bases in between. The CDR3 runs to 13 residues. Germline lookup yields CDR1 MNHNS and CDR2 SASEGT.

The chain joins TRBV28 to TRBJ1-5, with D tentatively TRBD1 (6 bases). Germline V CDR1 and CDR2: MDHEN, SYDVKM. V gave up 8 bases and J gave up 4 bases, with 15 bases separating them. This CDR3 is 14 amino acids long. For the CDR3, the DNA is TGTGCCAGCGGAACGGGACAAAATAATCAGCCCCAGCATTTT. This gives the protein CASGTGQNNQPQHF.

The chain is built from TRBV7-8 and TRBJ1-5; D might be TRBD1 (6 bases). The CDR3 extends over 16 amino acids. CDR1 and CDR2 from the germline V gene are SGHVS and FQNEAQ. V shed 0 bases and J shed 0 bases, with 9 bases lying between them. The DNA for the CDR3 is TGTGCCAGCAGCTTAGCTACAGGGTCTAGCAATCAGCCCCAGCATTTT. Residues: CASSLATGSSNQPQHF.

The chain recombines TRBV25-1 with TRBJ2-2; TRBD2 aligns across 11 bases. Germline trimming cut 4 bases from V and 7 bases from J; bases unmatched to any gene: 8. The CDR3 extends over 16 amino acids. Germline-derived CDR1 and CDR2 are MGHDK and SYGVNS. The CDR3 loop is CASSAPGLAEGGELFF. CDR3 DNA: TGTGCCAGCAGTGCCCCGGGACTAGCGGAGGGCGGGGAGCTGTTTTTT.

This clone was counted a few times. The genes are TRBV14 and TRBJ1-2, with 7 nucleotides matching TRBD1. The CDR3 runs to 13 residues. Germline V gene data show CDR1 as SGHDN and CDR2 as FVKESK. The V gene end was trimmed by 4 bases and the J gene end by 4 bases; junction bases not matched to a gene: 3. The CDR3 is CASSPGTAYGYTF. CDR3 DNA sequence: TGTGCCAGCAGCCCCGGGACAGCCTATGGCTACACCTTC.

The chain recombines TRBV5-1 with TRBJ2-7; D might be TRBD1 (6 bases). V was shortened by 1 base and J by 5 bases, with 13 bases between the two germline ends. The CDR3 runs to 14 residues. Germline CDR1 is SGHRS and CDR2 is YFSETQ. The CDR3 nucleotides are TGCGCCAGCAGCTTGACAGGGAAGGGGAACGAGCAGTACTTC. Residues: CASSLTGKGNEQYF.

The chain couples TRBV5-1 to TRBJ2-1; D perhaps matches TRBD1 (5 bases). The germline CDR1 and CDR2 sequences are SGHRS and YFSETQ. The ends were cut back, 2 bases at V and 5 bases at J, with 14 bases in the middle. The CDR3 is 15 residues long. CDR3 DNA sequence: TGCGCCAGCAGCTTCAGGGCAGGAACGGACAATGAGCAGTTCTTC. Translating it yields CASSFRAGTDNEQFF.

The chain uses TRBV5-4 and TRBJ2-5; D might be TRBD2 (6 bases). The J call may be wrong; the DNA end is better matched by TRBJ2-7. Looked up from germline, CDR1 is SGHNT and CDR2 is YYREEE (reference sequence). The CDR3 length is 14 residues. CDR3 sequence: CASSLGGVIYEQYF. The CDR3 coding sequence is TGTGCCAGCAGCTTGGGCGGGGTTATCTACGAGCAGTACTTC.

This chain uses TRBV7-2 with TRBJ1-4, with a weak D call TRBD1 (5 bases). Deletions cut 1 base from V and 10 bases from J, with 10 bases between. The germline V gene has CDR1 SGHTA and CDR2 FQGNSA. The CDR3 runs 13 residues. CDR3 amino acids: CASSLEGTPKLFF. CDR3 nucleotides: TGTGCCAGCAGCTTAGAAGGGACCCCAAAACTGTTTTTT.

This rearrangement joins TRBV9 to TRBJ2-7, with 8 bases that match TRBD1. The CDR3 is 14 residues long. The V segment lost 0 bases and the J segment 5 bases; nucleotides outside the gene matches: 4. Germline CDR1 and CDR2: SGDLS and YYNGEE. The CDR3 DNA reads TGTGCCAGCAGCGTAGTGGGACAGGCAGACGAGCAGTACTTC. The encoded protein is CASSVVGQADEQYF.

The V gene is TRBV5-4, the J gene TRBJ1-1; TRBD1 is a possible D gene (6 bases). This CDR3 is 14 amino acids long. Between the trimmed V and J ends, which lost 1 base and 1 base, there was a span of 8 bases. CDR1 and CDR2 (germline): SGHNT, YYREEE (reference sequence). CDR3 nucleotides: TGTGCCAGCAGCTTGATGGGACAGAACACTGAAGCTTTCTTT. Translated: CASSLMGQNTEAFF.